The 25 T cell receptor beta chains below come from one sample, sequenced in a study of vaccination effects on CD4 cells after COVID-19. The repertoire was sequenced with immunoSEQ multiplex PCR; TCRdb's copy has only in-frame clones and lacks some. Seen here are under 45,000 clones, approximately 80% observed once, and the top ten hold approximately 2.9%. What these receptors recognize is not known. Expansion of antigen-specific CD4+ T cells with viral peptide pools was carried out by the ViraFEST assay before sequencing. Following 10 days of culture, CD4+ T cells were isolated. In the vaccine recipients, nucleocapsid antibodies were negative and there was no prior SARS-CoV-2 infection. The material sequenced was CD4+ T cells from PBMCs cultured with HCoV-NL63 spike peptides, taken before COVID-19 vaccination. The receptors originated from a human donor who received a COVID-19 vaccine.

The chain recombines TRBV19 with TRBJ1-4, with TRBD1 matching 7 bases. V gave up 5 bases and J gave up 1 base; unmatched junction bases: 4. Germline CDR1 is LNHDA and CDR2 is SQIVND (reference sequence). CDR3 length: 15 amino acids. CDR3 nucleotides: TGTGCCAGTAGTCAGGGGGGCAAAACTAATGAAAAACTGTTTTTT. It translates to CASSQGGKTNEKLFF.

This clone has only a few counts. V and J are TRBV6-1 and TRBJ1-3, with 7 bases identical to TRBD1. Germline V gene sequence: CDR1 MNHNS, CDR2 SASEGT. V lost 1 base, J lost 8 bases, and 8 bases stayed unmatched. The CDR3 has 15 residues. DNA for the CDR3: TGTGCCAGCAGTGAAGGACAGGGAGGGAGGTACACCATATATTTT. Translated: CASSEGQGGRYTIYF.

The rearrangement links TRBV28 to TRBJ2-7, with D maybe TRBD1 (5 bases). Germline lookup yields CDR1 MDHEN and CDR2 SYDVKM. Trimming took 5 bases from V and 6 from J, leaving 17 bases between them. The CDR3 runs 14 residues. CDR3 nucleotide sequence: TGTGCCAGCAGTCCCGCGGTAGGGGTTGGCGAGCAGTACGTC. Translated, it gives CASSPAVGVGEQYV.

V gene TRBV24-1 combines with J gene TRBJ1-2, with D possibly being TRBD1 (5 bases). The germline V and J ends were trimmed by 7 bases and 7 bases, with 15 bases remaining between them. The germline V gene has CDR1 KGHDR and CDR2 SFDVKD. The CDR3 extends over 13 amino acids. As DNA, the CDR3 is TGTGCCACCAGACCCCAGGGAAGGTTTGGCTACACCTTC. Its protein product is CATRPQGRFGYTF.

V usage is TRBV30 and J usage is TRBJ1-2, with D unclear. Trimming stripped 0 bases from V and 2 bases from J, with 1 base between. Germline V gene data show CDR1 as GTSNPN and CDR2 as SVGIG (reference sequence). This CDR3 spans 11 amino acids. CDR3 in DNA: TGTGCCTGGAGTGTGAACTATGGCTACACCTTC. As protein: CAWSVNYGYTF. The entire variable domain, with the rest obtained from reference TRBV30 and TRBJ1-2, is as follows: SQTIHQWPATLVQPVGSPLSLECTVEGTSNPNLYWYRQAAGRGLQLLFYSVGIGQISSEVPQNLSASRPQDRQFILSSKKLLLSDSGFYLCAWSVNYGYTFGSGTRLTVV.

The rearrangement joins TRBV29-1 to TRBJ1-5; D gene ambiguous. This CDR3 has 14 amino acids. Germline CDR1 is SQVTM and CDR2 is ANQGSEA. V dropped 2 bases and J dropped 0 bases, with 8 bases sitting between them. The CDR3 sequence is CSVELLDSNQPQHF. The CDR3, as DNA: TGCAGCGTTGAACTCCTTGATAGCAATCAGCCCCAGCATTTT.

V usage is TRBV7-4 and J usage is TRBJ2-7; no clear D. The V gene lost 2 bases and the J gene lost 6 bases, with 11 bases spanning the gap. Germline loops: CDR1 SGHVT, CDR2 SQSDAQ. The CDR3 is made up of 13 amino acids. CDR3 in DNA: TGTGCCAGCAGCTTATCATCCCCGTCCGAGCAGTACGTC. It translates to CASSLSSPSEQYV.

The CDR3 DNA sequence: TGCAGCGTTGACAACAGGTACAATGAGCAGTTCTTC. It specifies CSVDNRYNEQFF. This chain uses TRBV29-1 with TRBJ2-1; a possible D gene is TRBD1 (5 bases). V lost 3 bases to trimming and J lost 4 bases, with 7 bases between them. Germline lookup yields CDR1 SQVTM and CDR2 ANQGSEA. The CDR3 sequence is 12 residues long.

The chain uses TRBV6-5 and TRBJ1-2; TRBD1 agrees at 10 bases. The germline V gene has CDR1 MNHEY and CDR2 SVGAGI. The V and J ends lost 6 bases and 1 base, in that order; junction bases with no gene match: 5. The CDR3 runs to 15 residues. CDR3 residues: CASSTDRGHNYGYTF. The CDR3 bases are TGTGCCAGCAGCACCGACAGGGGGCATAACTATGGCTACACCTTC.

As concerns this clone: The CDR3 end shows no conserved phenylalanine or tryptophan, and so a read error is likely. The DNA is omitted, as the CDR3 cannot be located on it reliably, and the CDR3 follows TCRdb's listing. V gene TRBV6-4 combines with J gene TRBJ2-3; TRBD2 reflects the table's D call only, with no check against the DNA. CDR1 is MRHNA, CDR2 SNTAGT, per germline. The length of the CDR3 is 13 amino acids, counting both ends. The CDR3 sequence is CASRISGGRRPIC.

The chain is built from TRBV10-2 and TRBJ2-7; D might be TRBD1 (6 bases). V lost 3 bases to trimming and J lost 3 bases, with 6 bases between them. This CDR3 has 12 residues. CDR1 and CDR2 (germline): WSHSY, SAAADI. CDR3 residues: CASSEQGYEQYV. In DNA, the CDR3 is TGCGCCAGCAGTGAACAGGGCTACGAGCAGTACGTC.

V is TRBV3-1 (or the pseudogene TRBV3-2) and J is TRBJ1-3; 7 nucleotides agree with TRBD1. The J segment lost 0 bases and the V segment lost 4 bases, leaving 9 bases of the junction unmatched. The CDR3 has 17 residues. CDR1 and CDR2 (germline): LGHDT, YNNKEL (reference sequence). The CDR3 loop is CASSRSGTEVSGNTIYF. The DNA for the CDR3 is TGTGCCAGCAGCCGTTCCGGGACAGAGGTCTCTGGAAACACCATATATTTT.

V usage is TRBV7-3 and J usage is TRBJ2-3; TRBD1 matches at 8 bases. With V trimmed by 3 bases and J by 3 bases, 5 bases remained unmatched. The CDR3 is 15 amino acids. Germline V gene sequence: CDR1 SGHTA, CDR2 FQGTGA. The CDR3 region is CASSLGGQVTDTQYF. For the CDR3, the DNA is TGTGCCAGCAGCTTGGGGGGACAGGTAACAGATACGCAGTATTTT.

The chain recombines TRBV3-1 (or the pseudogene TRBV3-2) with TRBJ2-5; 7 nucleotides match TRBD1. With 4 bases clipped from V and 3 bases from J, the junction kept 8 bases outside the gene matches. Germline CDR1 reads LGHDT; CDR2 reads YNNKEL (reference sequence). This CDR3 contains 15 residues. The CDR3 region has the DNA TGTGCCAGCAGCCCTCAGACAGGGATGGAAGAGACCCAGTACTTC. It codes for CASSPQTGMEETQYF.

This chain joins TRBV5-1 and TRBJ2-3; 12 bases agree with TRBD2. CDR1 is SGHRS, CDR2 YFSETQ, per germline. The V and J ends lost 6 bases and 8 bases, in that order; junction bases with no gene match: 10. The CDR3 runs 15 residues. The CDR3 bases are TGCGCCAGCACCCTAGCGGGGGGGCCTACTGGTACGCAGTATTTT. As protein: CASTLAGGPTGTQYF. Complete variable domain (other parts from reference TRBV5-1 and TRBJ2-3): KAGVTQTPRYLIKTRGQQVTLSCSPISGHRSVSWYQQTPGQGLQFLFEYFSETQRNKGNFPGRFSGRQFSNSRSEMNVSTLELGDSALYLCASTLAGGPTGTQYFGPGTRLTVL.

The chain combines TRBV18 with TRBJ1-2; D gene ambiguous. This CDR3 spans 16 amino acids. Trimming stripped 4 bases from V and 1 base from J, with 16 bases between. The germline V gene has CDR1 KGHSH and CDR2 LQKENI. For the CDR3, the DNA is TGTGCCAGCTCACTACAAGATTACCGGGATAACTATGGCTACACCTTC. It codes for CASSLQDYRDNYGYTF. Complete variable domain (other parts from reference TRBV18 and TRBJ1-2): NAGVMQNPRHLVRRRGQEARLRCSPMKGHSHVYWYRQLPEEGLKFMVYLQKENIIDESGMPKERFSAEFPKEGPSILRIQQVVRGDSAAYFCASSLQDYRDNYGYTFGSGTRLTVV.

V gene TRBV18 combines with J gene TRBJ1-2, with D hard to call. The CDR3 is 14 amino acids. CDR1 is KGHSH and CDR2 is LQKENI in the germline V gene. V was cut by 10 bases and J by 0 bases, with 15 bases left in between. The CDR3 region has the DNA TGTGCCACTACGGGATTCGGAGCTAACTATGGCTACACCTTC. This codes for CATTGFGANYGYTF.

The V gene is TRBV6-5, the J gene TRBJ2-3; D not certain. From germline, CDR1 is MNHEY and CDR2 SVGAGI. The CDR3 has 14 amino acids. V was pared by 9 bases and J by 0 bases, with 13 bases between. The CDR3 DNA reads as TGTGCCAGGTATTCTACACCTAGCACAGATACGCAGTATTTT. As protein: CARYSTPSTDTQYF.

V gene TRBV6-5 combines with J gene TRBJ1-2; D unresolved. This CDR3 region has 16 residues. CDR1 and CDR2 from the germline V gene are MNHEY and SVGAGI. V was shortened by 2 bases and J by 0 bases, with 13 bases between the two germline ends. The CDR3 here is CASSYTPAGSNYGYTF. CDR3 coding DNA: TGTGCCAGCAGTTACACCCCGGCAGGTTCTAACTATGGCTACACCTTC.

The chain recombines TRBV12-5 with TRBJ1-5; D unclear. CDR3 size: 13 residues. The germline V gene encodes CDR1 LGHNT and CDR2 FRNRAP. Trimming took off 3 bases at V and 0 bases at J, with 3 bases between the two ends. Written as DNA, the CDR3 is TGTGCTAGTGGTTTAAGTAGCAATCAGCCCCAGCATTTT. Its translation is CASGLSSNQPQHF.

The J gene is TRBJ2-7, the V gene TRBV6-5, with 7 bases matching TRBD1. Trimming at V came to 8 bases and at J to 3 bases, leaving 7 bases not matched to a gene. CDR3 length: 13 residues. Germline CDR1 is MNHEY and CDR2 is SVGAGI. In nucleotides, the CDR3 is TGTGCCAGCTCCGTGGGACAGATCTACGAGCAGTACGTC. Residues: CASSVGQIYEQYV.

The chain employs TRBV14 and TRBJ2-2; D unclear. V lost 1 base and J 5 bases, leaving 11 bases between the germline ends. Germline V gene lookup returns CDR1 SGHDN and CDR2 FVKESK. This CDR3 region has 15 residues. The CDR3 here is CASSQVVGPTGELFF. The CDR3 region has the DNA TGTGCCAGCAGCCAAGTAGTGGGCCCGACCGGGGAGCTGTTTTTT.

The chain joins TRBV15 to TRBJ2-6; no definite D call. From germline, CDR1 is LNHNV and CDR2 YYDKDF (reference sequence). The CDR3 is 16 residues long. V shed 0 bases and J shed 0 bases, with 6 bases lying between them. CDR3 in amino acids: CATSRDRVSGANVLTF. For the CDR3, the DNA is TGTGCCACCAGCAGAGATCGGGTCTCTGGGGCCAACGTCCTGACTTTC.

This chain links TRBV5-8 with TRBJ1-4; 10 nucleotides match TRBD1. From germline, CDR1 is SGHTS and CDR2 YDEGEE. The CDR3 extends over 16 amino acids. V lost 0 bases, J lost 7 bases, and 6 bases stayed unmatched. The CDR3 region is CASSLGQGAIGEKLFF. CDR3 coding DNA: TGTGCCAGCAGCTTGGGACAGGGGGCGATAGGTGAAAAACTGTTTTTT.

The V call is TRBV30, the J call TRBJ1-5; 8 nucleotides align to TRBD1. Per the germline V gene, CDR1 is GTSNPN and CDR2 is SVGIG (reference sequence). The V segment lost 2 bases and the J segment 4 bases; nucleotides outside the gene matches: 13. The CDR3 length is 17 residues. The CDR3 region has the DNA TGTGCCTGGAGTAGGGAACGGACAGGGAAAAGGAATCAGCCCCAGCATTTT. Its protein product is CAWSRERTGKRNQPQHF.